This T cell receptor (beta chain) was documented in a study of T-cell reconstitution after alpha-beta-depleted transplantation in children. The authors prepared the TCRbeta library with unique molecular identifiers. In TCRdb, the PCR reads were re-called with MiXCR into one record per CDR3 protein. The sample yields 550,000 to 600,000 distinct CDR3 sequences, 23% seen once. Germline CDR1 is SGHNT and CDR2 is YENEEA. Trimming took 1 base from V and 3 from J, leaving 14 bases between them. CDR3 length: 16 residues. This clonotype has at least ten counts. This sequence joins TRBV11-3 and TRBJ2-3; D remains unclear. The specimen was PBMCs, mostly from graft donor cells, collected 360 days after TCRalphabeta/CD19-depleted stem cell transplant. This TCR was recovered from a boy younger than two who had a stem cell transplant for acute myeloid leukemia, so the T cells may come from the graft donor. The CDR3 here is CASSLGLRTETDTQYF. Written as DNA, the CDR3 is TGTGCCAGCAGCTTAGGGCTGAGGACCGAAACAGATACGCAGTATTTT.